This TCR beta chain originates from a study of shared clonotypes between healthy human individuals. Points from the study as a whole: Apart from blood, nothing was sampled; tissue repertoires likely differ. Generally, naive subsets came out with larger estimated richness than memory subsets.

The donors, all of them Caucasian adults, lived in Nashville, Tennessee. The genomic DNA of each subset was split evenly across several immunoSEQ plates. The data were produced by immunoSEQ multiplex PCR, yet TCRdb's version contains in-frame clones alone and is incomplete. The data contain 2,500,000 or so clones, roughly nine tenths of them singletons. This clone was observed a single time. Its antigen remains unknown. A read error may produce the germline difference seen at one junction end. Germline CDR1 is MNHEY and CDR2 is SVGAGI. This CDR3 contains 16 residues. The TCR sequence derives from a man aged 18 to 29 in good health. The sample was naive CD4+ T cells sorted from blood. Sample subset: CD45RA+ positively selected. The J gene is TRBJ2-2, the V gene TRBV6-5, with 8 bases fitting TRBD1. The CDR3 region has the DNA TGTGCCAGCAGCTACTCACCGACAGGGGTGGCCGGGGAGCTGTTTTTT. Protein sequence: CASSYSPTGVAGELFF.